The TCR beta chain described here comes from a study of blood T cell repertoires in COVID-19. V lost 2 bases and J lost 1, with 11 bases in between. CDR3 length equals 15 residues. The germline CDR1 and CDR2 sequences are MNHEY and SVGEGT. Assay used: immunoSEQ multiplex PCR; TCRdb lists only in-frame clones, some missing. The sample includes 100,000 to 150,000 clones, approximately 70% of them seen just once. Sequenced input: peripheral blood. The V and J genes are TRBV6-2 or TRBV6-3 and TRBJ1-2, with a tentative D call TRBD1 (5 bases). The sequence came from a woman in her 70s with acute or convalescent COVID-19. Here the CDR3 reads CASSYGAVFNYGYTF. In nucleotides, the CDR3 is TGTGCCAGCAGTTACGGGGCGGTTTTTAACTATGGCTACACCTTC.